This T cell receptor (beta chain) was observed in a study of cytomegalovirus exposure and HLA in healthy donors. Study-wide results and limits: A classifier reportedly called cytomegalovirus status with high sensitivity and specificity.

Regarding this clone: The antigen remains unidentified.

This table comes from immunoSEQ multiplex PCR, and its TCRdb copy is limited to in-frame clones, with some not included. Of roughly 120,000 clones in the sample, roughly nine tenths were seen once. The validation cohort, a group of 90 to 150 subjects, included the donors and was separate from the roughly 620-subject first cohort. The sequenced material came from PBMCs. This receptor was obtained from a man younger than 30 in good health and CMV-seropositive.

The CDR3: CASSVLQGTGELFF. For the CDR3, the DNA is TGTGCCAGCAGTGTGCTACAGGGAACCGGGGAGCTGTTTTTT. This rearrangement joins TRBV27 to TRBJ2-2, with D possibly TRBD1 on 6 matching bases. The CDR3 is 14 amino acids. Trimming removed 5 bases from V and 5 bases from J, with 12 bases in between. Germline CDR1 reads MNHEY; CDR2 reads SMNVEV (reference sequence).